This TCR beta chain originates from a study of PD-L1 blockade in urothelial cancer. On the study more broadly: Every 3 weeks, patients received intravenous atezolizumab 1,200 mg, beginning 2014. At 3 weeks (second dose) and 6 weeks after starting treatment, blood was analyzed.

The germline V gene has CDR1 LNHDA and CDR2 SQIVND (reference sequence). Trimming took 3 bases from V and 3 from J; bases not matched to a gene: 5. The CDR3 length is 15 residues. As for time point: pretreatment peripheral blood. Enrolled patients showed locally advanced or metastatic urothelial carcinoma. Into every PCR, synthetic TCR analog templates were spiked. Repertoires were generated with immunoSEQ multiplex PCR, while TCRdb's copy carries only in-frame clones and drops some. Altogether roughly 63,000 clones are present, 75% to 85% being singletons, with the ten largest covering 5% to 7%. The chain couples TRBV19 to TRBJ2-7; 10 bases align to TRBD1. This sample comprised PBMCs, obtained around atezolizumab (anti-PD-L1) treatment. This clonotype was obtained from a man in his 70s with urothelial cancer. CDR3 DNA sequence: TGTGCCAGTAGTATCTCCGGGACAGGGGACTACGAGCAGTACTTC. This gives the protein CASSISGTGDYEQYF. Variable domain in full (rest from reference TRBV19 and TRBJ2-7): DGGITQSPKYLFRKEGQNVTLSCEQNLNHDAMYWYRQDPGQGLRLIYYSQIVNDFQKGDIAEGYSVSREKKESFPLTVTSAQKNPTAFYLCASSISGTGDYEQYFGPGTRLTVT.